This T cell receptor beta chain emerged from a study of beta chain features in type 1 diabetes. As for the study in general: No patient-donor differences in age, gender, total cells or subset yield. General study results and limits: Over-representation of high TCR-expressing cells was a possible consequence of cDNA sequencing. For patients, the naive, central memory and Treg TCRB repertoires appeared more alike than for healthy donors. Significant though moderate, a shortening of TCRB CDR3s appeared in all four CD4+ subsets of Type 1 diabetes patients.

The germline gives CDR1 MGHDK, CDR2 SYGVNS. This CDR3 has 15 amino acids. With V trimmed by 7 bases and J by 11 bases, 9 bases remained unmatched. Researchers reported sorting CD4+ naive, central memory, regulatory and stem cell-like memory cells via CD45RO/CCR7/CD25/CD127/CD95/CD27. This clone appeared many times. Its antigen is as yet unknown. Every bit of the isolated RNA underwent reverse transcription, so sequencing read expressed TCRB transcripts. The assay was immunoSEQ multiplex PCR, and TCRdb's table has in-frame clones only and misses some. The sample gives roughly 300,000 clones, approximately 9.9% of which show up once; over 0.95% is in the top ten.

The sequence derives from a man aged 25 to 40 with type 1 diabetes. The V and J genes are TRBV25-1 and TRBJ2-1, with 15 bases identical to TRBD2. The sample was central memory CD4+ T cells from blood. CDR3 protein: CASIGSGTSGGKQFF. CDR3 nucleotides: TGTGCCAGCATTGGGTCGGGGACTAGCGGGGGGAAGCAGTTCTTC.